This is a list of T cell receptor beta chains from one sample in a study of identical twins. TCRdb passed the 5' RACE reads through MiXCR, listing each CDR3 protein once. The table lists roughly 720,000 distinct CDR3 sequences, 18% of them singletons. These data were also reused for a study on T cells expressing NK-cell markers.

Sequencing used PBMCs. Source of these receptors: a woman in her late teens or twenties in good health. CDR3s include the opening cysteine and the closing phenylalanine or tryptophan. The order of the fields is D gene, J gene, V gene, clone size, CDR3 DNA, CDR3 protein. A D gene is named only where the DNA matches it firmly. The size of a clone is reported for some rows only, either as once, few or many, or as a class for expanded clones.

d_gene: TRBD2; j_gene: TRBJ2-3; v_gene: TRBV20-1; abundance: few; CDR3nt: TGCAGTGCCGCGGGGGACGGGGTAGATACGCAGTATTTT; CDR3aa: CSAAGDGVDTQYF
d_gene: TRBD2; j_gene: TRBJ2-7; v_gene: TRBV9; abundance: NA; CDR3nt: TGTGCCAGCAGCGTAGAGACGGGAGGGCCTGGGGAGCAGTACTTC; CDR3aa: CASSVETGGPGEQYF
d_gene: TRBD1; j_gene: TRBJ2-7; v_gene: TRBV6-1; abundance: few; CDR3nt: TGTGCCAGCAGTGAAAGGGGACAGGGGACATACGAGCAGTACTTC; CDR3aa: CASSERGQGTYEQYF
d_gene: NA; j_gene: TRBJ2-7; v_gene: TRBV7-9; abundance: NA; CDR3nt: TGTGCCAGCAGCCCCCAGACTAGATTAGGCGAGCAGTACTTC; CDR3aa: CASSPQTRLGEQYF
d_gene: NA; j_gene: TRBJ1-5; v_gene: TRBV12-3/TRBV12-4; abundance: NA; CDR3nt: TGTGCCAGCAAACGACAGCCCAATCAGCCCCAGCATTTT; CDR3aa: CASKRQPNQPQHF
d_gene: TRBD2; j_gene: TRBJ2-7; v_gene: TRBV7-9; abundance: NA; CDR3nt: TGTGCCAGCAGCTTATGGGAGGGTCCCTACGAGCAGTACTTC; CDR3aa: CASSLWEGPYEQYF
d_gene: NA; j_gene: TRBJ1-1; v_gene: TRBV7-3; abundance: many; CDR3nt: TGTGCCAGCAGCTCGTACAGGGTCCAGCAGACTGAAGCTTTCTTT; CDR3aa: CASSSYRVQQTEAFF
d_gene: TRBD1; j_gene: TRBJ1-4; v_gene: TRBV6-1; abundance: many; CDR3nt: TGTGCCAGCAGGCTACAGGGGGCTGGTGAAAAACTGTTTTTT; CDR3aa: CASRLQGAGEKLFF
d_gene: NA; j_gene: TRBJ2-4; v_gene: TRBV24-1; abundance: many; CDR3nt: TGTGCCACCAGTTCCAGTCAGAACATTCAGTACTTC; CDR3aa: CATSSSQNIQYF
d_gene: NA; j_gene: TRBJ1-5; v_gene: TRBV10-3; abundance: NA; CDR3nt: TGTGCCATCAGTGAGTCAGAACCCAACAATCAGCCCCAGCATTTT; CDR3aa: CAISESEPNNQPQHF